These T cell receptor beta chains were read from a single sample in a study of regulatory T cells in long-lasting Graves disease. TCRdb recomputed calls from the multiplex PCR reads with MiXCR, one row per CDR3 protein. This table has 680,000 or so distinct CDR3 sequences, 16% appearing once. Another study also made use of these data, one on T cells in Graves' hyperthyroidism and ophthalmopathy.

The specimen comprised peripheral blood mononuclear cells (PBMCs), sampled at new diagnosis, from a patient treated with antithyroid drugs. These receptors came from a woman younger than 45 with Graves disease. Each CDR3 is given with its conserved first and last residue. Fields, in order: V gene, J gene, D gene, clone size, CDR3 protein, CDR3 DNA. D genes are given only for firm matches. For some rows the clone size is stated as once, few or many, or as a class when expanded; others skip it.

V gene: TRBV12-3/TRBV12-4
J gene: TRBJ2-1
D gene: TRBD2
clone size: many
CDR3 protein: CASGAGALRNEQFF
CDR3 DNA: TGTGCCAGCGGAGCGGGAGCCTTAAGAAATGAGCAGTTCTTC

V gene: TRBV2
J gene: TRBJ2-2
D gene: -
clone size: many
CDR3 protein: CARVGAGNTGELFF
CDR3 DNA: TGTGCCAGGGTAGGGGCGGGAAACACCGGGGAGCTGTTTTTT

V gene: TRBV5-1
J gene: TRBJ2-5
D gene: -
clone size: -
CDR3 protein: CASSPPGQKETQYF
CDR3 DNA: TGCGCCAGCAGCCCGCCGGGACAAAAAGAGACCCAGTACTTC

V gene: TRBV2
J gene: TRBJ2-7
D gene: -
clone size: -
CDR3 protein: CASSGTRYEQYF
CDR3 DNA: TGTGCCAGCAGTGGTACCCGCTACGAGCAGTACTTC

V gene: TRBV3-1
J gene: TRBJ1-2
D gene: -
clone size: many
CDR3 protein: CASSQLIGDGYTF
CDR3 DNA: TGTGCCAGCAGCCAACTAATCGGTGATGGCTACACCTTC

V gene: TRBV27
J gene: TRBJ1-4
D gene: TRBD1
clone size: few
CDR3 protein: CASSPLMGQGAGGEKLFF
CDR3 DNA: TGTGCCAGCAGTCCTTTAATGGGACAGGGGGCCGGTGGGGAAAAACTGTTTTTT

V gene: TRBV30
J gene: TRBJ1-5
D gene: -
clone size: few
CDR3 protein: CAWSKFLGPNQPQHF
CDR3 DNA: TGTGCCTGGAGTAAGTTTCTGGGCCCGAATCAGCCCCAGCATTTT

V gene: TRBV5-1
J gene: TRBJ1-4
D gene: -
clone size: few
CDR3 protein: CASSLSPTNEKLFF
CDR3 DNA: TGCGCCAGCAGCTTGAGCCCAACTAATGAAAAACTGTTTTTT

V gene: TRBV28
J gene: TRBJ1-1
D gene: -
clone size: many
CDR3 protein: CASSRASVFGNTEAFF
CDR3 DNA: TGTGCCAGCAGCCGTGCTAGTGTCTTCGGAAACACTGAAGCTTTCTTT

V gene: TRBV5-1
J gene: TRBJ1-1
D gene: -
clone size: -
CDR3 protein: CASSFLTVNTEAFF
CDR3 DNA: TGCGCCAGCAGCTTTCTGACAGTGAACACTGAAGCTTTCTTT

V gene: TRBV20-1
J gene: TRBJ2-7
D gene: TRBD1
clone size: many
CDR3 protein: CSAVRDRGYEQYF
CDR3 DNA: TGCAGTGCTGTAAGGGACAGGGGCTACGAGCAGTACTTC

V gene: TRBV29-1
J gene: TRBJ1-2
D gene: TRBD1
clone size: few
CDR3 protein: CSVPPTGVYGYTF
CDR3 DNA: TGCAGCGTGCCCCCGACAGGGGTCTATGGCTACACCTTC

V gene: TRBV7-6
J gene: TRBJ2-1
D gene: TRBD2
clone size: -
CDR3 protein: CASSLAPGGAGGTNEQFF
CDR3 DNA: TGTGCCAGCAGCTTAGCGCCGGGAGGAGCGGGAGGGACTAATGAGCAGTTCTTC

V gene: TRBV2
J gene: TRBJ1-2
D gene: TRBD1
clone size: many
CDR3 protein: CASTRLGQTYGYTF
CDR3 DNA: TGTGCCAGCACCCGGTTGGGACAGACCTATGGCTACACCTTC

V gene: TRBV20-1
J gene: TRBJ2-3
D gene: TRBD2
clone size: many
CDR3 protein: CSAQLAGEDTQYF
CDR3 DNA: TGCAGTGCTCAACTAGCGGGAGAAGATACGCAGTATTTT

V gene: TRBV29-1
J gene: TRBJ2-1
D gene: -
clone size: once
CDR3 protein: CSVAPHLSNEQFF
CDR3 DNA: TGCAGCGTCGCTCCCCACCTTAGCAATGAGCAGTTCTTC

V gene: TRBV27
J gene: TRBJ1-2
D gene: -
clone size: many
CDR3 protein: CASSSYRVNYGYTF
CDR3 DNA: TGTGCCAGCAGTTCTTACAGGGTCAACTATGGCTACACCTTC

V gene: TRBV3-1
J gene: TRBJ2-3
D gene: TRBD2
clone size: -
CDR3 protein: CASSFSGSSGDTQYF
CDR3 DNA: TGTGCCAGCAGCTTTAGCGGGAGTTCAGGTGATACGCAGTATTTT

V gene: TRBV7-9
J gene: TRBJ2-1
D gene: -
clone size: -
CDR3 protein: CASSSDGNPTNEQFF
CDR3 DNA: TGTGCCAGCAGCTCGGACGGCAACCCGACCAATGAGCAGTTCTTC

V gene: TRBV18
J gene: TRBJ2-3
D gene: -
clone size: -
CDR3 protein: CASPGGPTDTQYF
CDR3 DNA: TGTGCCAGCCCAGGAGGCCCCACAGATACGCAGTATTTT

V gene: TRBV5-1
J gene: TRBJ2-3
D gene: -
clone size: many
CDR3 protein: CASSQPPGRISTDTQYF
CDR3 DNA: TGCGCCAGCAGTCAGCCGCCGGGGCGCATCAGCACAGATACGCAGTATTTT

V gene: TRBV28
J gene: TRBJ2-2
D gene: -
clone size: many
CDR3 protein: CASSFRGAGELFF
CDR3 DNA: TGTGCCAGCAGTTTTAGAGGAGCCGGGGAGCTGTTTTTT

V gene: TRBV3-1
J gene: TRBJ2-1
D gene: TRBD2
clone size: many
CDR3 protein: CASSQQRERGEQFF
CDR3 DNA: TGTGCCAGCAGCCAACAGCGGGAGAGGGGTGAGCAGTTCTTC

V gene: TRBV6-1
J gene: TRBJ2-7
D gene: TRBD2
clone size: -
CDR3 protein: CASSKEGTSGIVSYEQYF
CDR3 DNA: TGTGCCAGCAGCAAGGAAGGGACTAGCGGGATTGTCTCCTACGAGCAGTACTTC

V gene: TRBV20-1
J gene: TRBJ2-3
D gene: TRBD2
clone size: many
CDR3 protein: CSASPLLAGATDTQYF
CDR3 DNA: TGCAGTGCTAGCCCCCTTCTAGCGGGGGCCACAGATACGCAGTATTTT

V gene: TRBV27
J gene: TRBJ2-7
D gene: TRBD1
clone size: many
CDR3 protein: CASSSLGDSPTYEQYF
CDR3 DNA: TGTGCCAGCAGTTCCCTGGGGGACAGCCCCACCTACGAGCAGTACTTC

V gene: TRBV20-1
J gene: TRBJ1-1
D gene: -
clone size: many
CDR3 protein: CSALLGGRGNTEAFF
CDR3 DNA: TGCAGTGCTCTCCTGGGGGGCAGGGGGAACACTGAAGCTTTCTTT

V gene: TRBV28
J gene: TRBJ1-6
D gene: TRBD1
clone size: many
CDR3 protein: CASRRQGDWLRSPLHF
CDR3 DNA: TGTGCCAGCAGAAGACAGGGGGACTGGTTGAGGTCACCCCTCCACTTT

V gene: TRBV7-9
J gene: TRBJ1-1
D gene: -
clone size: few
CDR3 protein: CASSLVGPFGAFF
CDR3 DNA: TGTGCCAGCAGCTTAGTGGGCCCCTTTGGTGCTTTCTTT

V gene: TRBV28
J gene: TRBJ1-4
D gene: -
clone size: few
CDR3 protein: CASSFSVNEKLFF
CDR3 DNA: TGTGCCAGCAGTTTCTCCGTTAATGAAAAACTGTTTTTT

V gene: TRBV7-3
J gene: TRBJ2-2
D gene: -
clone size: -
CDR3 protein: CASSYGGGGTGELFF
CDR3 DNA: TGTGCCAGCAGCTACGGGGGAGGAGGCACCGGGGAGCTGTTTTTT

V gene: TRBV11-2
J gene: TRBJ1-1
D gene: -
clone size: many
CDR3 protein: CASSSLEPEAFF
CDR3 DNA: TGTGCCAGCAGCTCCTTAGAGCCCGAAGCTTTCTTT

V gene: TRBV7-9
J gene: TRBJ2-1
D gene: -
clone size: -
CDR3 protein: CASSLVPRWVYNEQFF
CDR3 DNA: TGTGCCAGCAGCTTAGTTCCCCGCTGGGTCTACAATGAGCAGTTCTTC

V gene: TRBV6-1
J gene: TRBJ2-1
D gene: -
clone size: many
CDR3 protein: CASSEATGGSYNEQFF
CDR3 DNA: TGTGCCAGCAGTGAAGCGACAGGTGGCTCCTACAATGAGCAGTTCTTC

V gene: TRBV9
J gene: TRBJ1-1
D gene: TRBD1
clone size: few
CDR3 protein: CASSTTGAAEAFF
CDR3 DNA: TGTGCCAGCAGCACGACAGGGGCCGCTGAAGCTTTCTTT

V gene: TRBV7-2
J gene: TRBJ2-7
D gene: TRBD1
clone size: many
CDR3 protein: CASSPDGTGGTYEQYF
CDR3 DNA: TGTGCCAGCAGCCCCGACGGGACAGGGGGTACCTACGAGCAGTACTTC

V gene: TRBV19
J gene: TRBJ1-5
D gene: -
clone size: -
CDR3 protein: CASSMDGLRGQPQRF
CDR3 DNA: TGTGCCAGTAGTATGGATGGGTTGCGTGGTCAGCCCCAGCGTTTT

V gene: TRBV24-1
J gene: TRBJ1-4
D gene: -
clone size: few
CDR3 protein: CATSDPQATNEKLFF
CDR3 DNA: TGTGCCACCAGTGACCCACAGGCAACTAATGAAAAACTGTTTTTT

V gene: TRBV20-1
J gene: TRBJ1-4
D gene: -
clone size: few
CDR3 protein: CSAQVRDDPGEKLFF
CDR3 DNA: TGCAGTGCTCAGGTTCGAGATGACCCGGGTGAAAAACTGTTTTTT

V gene: TRBV27
J gene: TRBJ1-2
D gene: -
clone size: many
CDR3 protein: CASRGNYGYTF
CDR3 DNA: TGTGCCAGCAGGGGAAACTATGGCTACACCTTC

V gene: TRBV27
J gene: TRBJ2-7
D gene: TRBD2
clone size: few
CDR3 protein: CATHRASGRIEQYF
CDR3 DNA: TGTGCCACTCATCGGGCTAGCGGGAGGATCGAGCAGTACTTC

V gene: TRBV3-1
J gene: TRBJ1-3
D gene: -
clone size: few
CDR3 protein: CASKPTISGNTIYF
CDR3 DNA: TGTGCCAGCAAGCCCACGATCTCTGGAAACACCATATATTTT

V gene: TRBV5-1
J gene: TRBJ2-2
D gene: TRBD2
clone size: few
CDR3 protein: CASSLGLAPGELFF
CDR3 DNA: TGTGCCAGCAGCTTGGGACTAGCTCCCGGGGAGCTGTTTTTT

V gene: TRBV9
J gene: TRBJ2-3
D gene: -
clone size: -
CDR3 protein: CASSVETTSTDTQYF
CDR3 DNA: TGTGCCAGCAGCGTAGAGACAACTAGCACAGATACGCAGTATTTT

V gene: TRBV28
J gene: TRBJ2-4
D gene: TRBD2
clone size: many
CDR3 protein: CATGGGGNIQYF
CDR3 DNA: TGTGCCACCGGGGGGGGCGGGAACATTCAGTACTTC

V gene: TRBV7-2
J gene: TRBJ2-7
D gene: -
clone size: many
CDR3 protein: CASSLVTYEQYF
CDR3 DNA: TGTGCCAGCAGCTTAGTAACCTACGAGCAGTACTTC

V gene: TRBV12-3/TRBV12-4
J gene: TRBJ2-7
D gene: -
clone size: few
CDR3 protein: CASTFSLGTSYEQYF
CDR3 DNA: TGTGCCAGCACCTTCTCCTTAGGGACAAGCTACGAGCAGTACTTC

V gene: TRBV5-1
J gene: TRBJ2-7
D gene: -
clone size: many
CDR3 protein: CASSLVVGTYEQYF
CDR3 DNA: TGCGCCAGCAGCTTGGTGGTGGGAACCTACGAGCAGTACTTC

V gene: TRBV28
J gene: TRBJ2-7
D gene: -
clone size: few
CDR3 protein: CASSPGGLDEQYF
CDR3 DNA: TGTGCCAGCAGTCCAGGGGGGCTGGACGAGCAGTACTTC

V gene: TRBV28
J gene: TRBJ1-2
D gene: -
clone size: many
CDR3 protein: CASSFTGGHIGYTF
CDR3 DNA: TGTGCCAGCAGTTTCACGGGGGGCCATATTGGCTACACCTTC

V gene: TRBV30
J gene: TRBJ2-3
D gene: TRBD2
clone size: few
CDR3 protein: CAWSRTSGRTDTQYF
CDR3 DNA: TGTGCCTGGAGCCGGACTAGCGGGAGGACGGATACGCAGTATTTT

V gene: TRBV29-1
J gene: TRBJ2-1
D gene: TRBD2
clone size: -
CDR3 protein: CSVDGGMGLAVYNEQFF
CDR3 DNA: TGCAGCGTTGATGGGGGAATGGGACTAGCGGTTTACAATGAGCAGTTCTTC

V gene: TRBV10-3
J gene: TRBJ2-1
D gene: -
clone size: many
CDR3 protein: CAIGLGGSYNEQFF
CDR3 DNA: TGTGCCATCGGGCTGGGGGGTTCCTACAATGAGCAGTTCTTC

V gene: TRBV11-2
J gene: TRBJ2-7
D gene: -
clone size: -
CDR3 protein: CASSGDLPYEQYF
CDR3 DNA: TGTGCCAGCAGCGGGGACCTGCCCTACGAGCAGTACTTC

V gene: TRBV6-5
J gene: TRBJ1-6
D gene: -
clone size: many
CDR3 protein: CASSYEGNSPLHF
CDR3 DNA: TGTGCCAGCAGTTACGAGGGAAATTCACCCCTCCACTTT